Shown below are 8 T cell receptor beta chains from a single sample sequenced in a study of blood T cell repertoires in COVID-19. Assay used: immunoSEQ multiplex PCR; TCRdb lists only in-frame clones, some missing. The sample lists about 160,000 clones, roughly 90% seen once, with roughly a sixth in the top ten. Sequencing used peripheral blood. These receptors were taken from a man aged 60 to 69 with active or convalescent COVID-19.

The rearrangement links TRBV5-6 to TRBJ2-7; 7 nucleotides line up with TRBD2. V lost 0 bases, J lost 5 bases, and 5 bases stayed unmatched. In germline, CDR1 is SGHDT, CDR2 YYEEEE. CDR3 size: 14 residues. The CDR3 sequence is CASSLGLAGDEQYF. Written as DNA, the CDR3 is TGTGCCAGCAGCTTGGGACTAGCAGGCGACGAGCAGTACTTC.

The chain joins TRBV12-3 or TRBV12-4 to TRBJ2-3; D not resolved. The CDR3 is 12 amino acids. V dropped 4 bases and J dropped 2 bases, with 4 bases sitting between them. CDR3 sequence: CASSYNTDTQYF. CDR3 DNA: TGTGCCAGCAGTTATAACACAGATACGCAGTATTTT.

V gene TRBV3-1 (or the pseudogene TRBV3-2) combines with J gene TRBJ2-7, with TRBD2 matching 9 bases. This CDR3 contains 15 residues. Germline V gene sequence: CDR1 LGHDT, CDR2 YNNKEL (reference sequence). V shed 0 bases, J shed 6 bases, and the junction held 6 bases outside the gene matches. For the CDR3, the DNA is TGTGCCAGCAGCCAAGATATGGCGGGGGGGCGCGAGCAGTACTTC. Its translation: CASSQDMAGGREQYF.

The gene calls are TRBV18 and TRBJ2-6, with no clear D. Trimming left V 0 bases short and J 6 bases short, with 9 bases between. Germline V gives CDR1 KGHSH, CDR2 LQKENI. The length of the CDR3 is 15 residues. Written as DNA, the CDR3 is TGTGCCAGCTCACCACCCCCTACTGCGGCCAACGTCCTGACTTTC. It codes for CASSPPPTAANVLTF.

This clone came up once. J is TRBJ2-7 and V is TRBV7-6; 11 nucleotides agree with TRBD2. CDR3 length: 17 amino acids. Per the germline V gene, CDR1 is SGHVS and CDR2 is FNYEAQ. After removal of 0 bases from V and 4 bases from J, the junction contained 8 bases not matched to a gene. The DNA for the CDR3 is TGTGCCAGCAGCTTAGCTCCGACTAGCGGGGCCTTTTACGAGCAGTACTTC. Translation gives CASSLAPTSGAFYEQYF.

V is TRBV5-8 and J is TRBJ2-2; 7 positions agree with TRBD2. Looked up from germline, CDR1 is SGHTS and CDR2 is YDEGEE. Germline trimming cut 4 bases from V and 3 bases from J; bases unmatched to any gene: 9. The CDR3 consists of 16 residues. This CDR3 reads CASSRGSRGDTGELFF. The DNA for the CDR3 is TGTGCCAGCAGCCGCGGGAGTCGGGGGGACACCGGGGAGCTGTTTTTT.

The CDR3 sequence is CASSQPEGGETQYF. DNA of the CDR3: TGTGCCAGCAGCCAACCGGAGGGTGGAGAGACCCAGTACTTC. The rearrangement uses TRBV5-4 and TRBJ2-5; TRBD2 is a possible D gene (6 bases). This CDR3 is 14 amino acids long. The ends were cut back, 4 bases at V and 4 bases at J, with 14 bases in the middle. The germline V gene has CDR1 SGHNT and CDR2 YYREEE (reference sequence).

The V gene is TRBV18, the J gene TRBJ1-1; 7 bases map to TRBD1. The CDR3 contains 14 residues. Germline lookup yields CDR1 KGHSH and CDR2 LQKENI. After removal of 4 bases from V and 6 bases from J, the junction contained 8 bases not matched to a gene. The CDR3 DNA follows: TGTGCCAGCTCACTAATTGGACAGGACTCTGAAGCTTTCTTT. It specifies CASSLIGQDSEAFF.